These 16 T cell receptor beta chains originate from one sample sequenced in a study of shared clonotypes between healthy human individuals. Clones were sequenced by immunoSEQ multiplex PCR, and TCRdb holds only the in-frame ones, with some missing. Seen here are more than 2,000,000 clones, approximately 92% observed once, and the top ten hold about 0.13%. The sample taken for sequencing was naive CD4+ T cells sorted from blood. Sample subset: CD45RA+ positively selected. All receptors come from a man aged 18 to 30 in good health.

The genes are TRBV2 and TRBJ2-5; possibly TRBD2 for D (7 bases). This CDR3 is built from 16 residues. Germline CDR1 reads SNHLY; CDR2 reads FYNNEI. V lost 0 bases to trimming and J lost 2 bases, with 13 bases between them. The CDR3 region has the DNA TGTGCCAGCAGTGAAGCGGGGAGGGGGGAGCAAGAGACCCAGTACTTC. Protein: CASSEAGRGEQETQYF.

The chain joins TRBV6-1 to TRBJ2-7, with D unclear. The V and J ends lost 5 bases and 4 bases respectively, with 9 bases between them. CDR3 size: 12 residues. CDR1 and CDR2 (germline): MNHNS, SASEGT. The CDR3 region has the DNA TGTGCCAGCAGTCCCCGGATTTACGAGCAGTACTTC. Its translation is CASSPRIYEQYF.

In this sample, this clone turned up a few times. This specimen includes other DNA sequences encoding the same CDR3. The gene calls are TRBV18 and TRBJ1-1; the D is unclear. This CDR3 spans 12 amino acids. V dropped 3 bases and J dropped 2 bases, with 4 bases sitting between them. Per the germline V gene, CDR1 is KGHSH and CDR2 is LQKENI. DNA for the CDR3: TGTGCCAGCTCACCGGGAAACACTGAAGCTTTCTTT. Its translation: CASSPGNTEAFF.

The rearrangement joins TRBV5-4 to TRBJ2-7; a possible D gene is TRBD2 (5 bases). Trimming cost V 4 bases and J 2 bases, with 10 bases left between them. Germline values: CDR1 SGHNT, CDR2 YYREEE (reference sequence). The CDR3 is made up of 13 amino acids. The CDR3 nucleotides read TGTGCCAGCAGCCGTAGCGTTCCCTACGAGCAGTACTTC. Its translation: CASSRSVPYEQYF.

The CDR3 is CASSLDSGLGETQYF. For the CDR3, the DNA is TGCGCCAGCAGCTTGGATTCGGGACTTGGGGAGACCCAGTACTTC. V is TRBV5-1 and J is TRBJ2-5, with a possible D match to TRBD2 (6 bases). Germline V lookup: CDR1 SGHRS, CDR2 YFSETQ. This CDR3 has 15 amino acids. The V and J ends lost 0 bases and 5 bases respectively, with 14 bases between them.

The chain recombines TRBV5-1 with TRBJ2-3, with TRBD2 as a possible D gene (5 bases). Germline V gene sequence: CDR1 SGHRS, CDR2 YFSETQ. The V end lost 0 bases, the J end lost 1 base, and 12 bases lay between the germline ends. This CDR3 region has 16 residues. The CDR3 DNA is TGCGCCAGCAGCTTGGGATCCGTCGGGGGCACAGATACGCAGTATTTT. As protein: CASSLGSVGGTDTQYF.

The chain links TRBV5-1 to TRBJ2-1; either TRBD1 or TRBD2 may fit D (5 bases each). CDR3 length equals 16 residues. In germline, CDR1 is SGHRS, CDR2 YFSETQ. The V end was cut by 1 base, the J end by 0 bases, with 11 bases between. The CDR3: CASSLQGPVSYNEQFF. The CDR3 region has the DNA TGCGCCAGCAGCTTGCAGGGACCCGTCTCCTACAATGAGCAGTTCTTC.

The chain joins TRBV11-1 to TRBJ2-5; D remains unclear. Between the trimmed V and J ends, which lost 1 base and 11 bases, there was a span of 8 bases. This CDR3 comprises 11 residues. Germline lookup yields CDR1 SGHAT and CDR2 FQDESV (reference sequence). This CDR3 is CASSLGVGQYF. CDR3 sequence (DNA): TGTGCCAGCAGCTTAGGGGTCGGGCAGTACTTC.

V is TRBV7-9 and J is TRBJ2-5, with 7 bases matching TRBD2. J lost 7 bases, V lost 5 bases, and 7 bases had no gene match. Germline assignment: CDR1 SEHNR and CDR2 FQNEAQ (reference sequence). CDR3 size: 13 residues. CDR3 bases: TGTGCCAGCAGCCGGGACTACGGGGGGACCCAGTACTTC. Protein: CASSRDYGGTQYF.

The CDR3 DNA reads TGCGCCAGCAGCCAAATTTTCGCTTCGACGGTAGGCAATCAGCCCCAGCATTTT. Encoded protein: CASSQIFASTVGNQPQHF. V gene TRBV4-3 combines with J gene TRBJ1-5; D is unclear. Trimming shortened V by 2 bases and J by 2 bases, and 19 bases separated the two germline ends. Germline V gene data show CDR1 as LGHNA and CDR2 as YSLEER. The CDR3 runs to 18 residues.

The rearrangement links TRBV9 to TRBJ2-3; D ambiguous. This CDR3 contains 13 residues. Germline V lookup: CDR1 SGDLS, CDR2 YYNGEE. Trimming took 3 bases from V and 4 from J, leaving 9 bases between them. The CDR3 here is CASSGARADTQYF. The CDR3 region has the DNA TGTGCCAGCAGCGGGGCCAGAGCAGATACGCAGTATTTT. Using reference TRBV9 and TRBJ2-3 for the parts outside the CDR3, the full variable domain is DSGVTQTPKHLITATGQRVTLRCSPRSGDLSVYWYQQSLDQGLQFLIQYYNGEERAKGNILERFSAQQFPDLHSELNLSSLELGDSALYFCASSGARADTQYFGPGTRLTVL.

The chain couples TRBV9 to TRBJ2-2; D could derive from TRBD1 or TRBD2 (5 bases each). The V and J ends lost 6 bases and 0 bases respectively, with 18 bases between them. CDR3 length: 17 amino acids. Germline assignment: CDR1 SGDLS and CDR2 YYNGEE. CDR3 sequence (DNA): TGTGCCAGCAACATCTCCCCCAGGGACCCGAACACCGGGGAGCTGTTTTTT. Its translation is CASNISPRDPNTGELFF.

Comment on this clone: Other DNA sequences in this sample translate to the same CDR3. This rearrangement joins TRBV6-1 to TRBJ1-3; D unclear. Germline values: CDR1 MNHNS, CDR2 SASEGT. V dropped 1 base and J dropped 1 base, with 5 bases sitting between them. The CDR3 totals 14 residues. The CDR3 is CASSEVGSGNTIYF. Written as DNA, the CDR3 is TGTGCCAGCAGTGAAGTAGGGTCTGGAAACACCATATATTTT.

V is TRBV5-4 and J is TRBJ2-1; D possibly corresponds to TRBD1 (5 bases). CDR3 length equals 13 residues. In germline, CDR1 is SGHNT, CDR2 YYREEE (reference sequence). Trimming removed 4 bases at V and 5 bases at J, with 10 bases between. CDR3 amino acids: CASSLDSNNEQFF. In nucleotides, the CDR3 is TGTGCCAGCAGCCTCGACAGCAACAATGAGCAGTTCTTC.

Here the CDR3 DNA reads TGTGCCAGCAGTTTATCGAGGGCAGAATATAGCAATCAGCCCCAGCATTTT. Translation gives CASSLSRAEYSNQPQHF. The V and J genes are TRBV27 and TRBJ1-5; D uncertain. From germline, CDR1 is MNHEY and CDR2 SMNVEV (reference sequence). Trimming stripped 0 bases from V and 0 bases from J, with 12 bases between. The CDR3 has 17 amino acids.

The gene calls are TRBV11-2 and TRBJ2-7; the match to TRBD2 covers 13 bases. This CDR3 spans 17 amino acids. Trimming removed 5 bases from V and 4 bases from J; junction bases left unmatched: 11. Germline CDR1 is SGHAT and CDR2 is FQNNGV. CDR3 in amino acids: CASSPAPGLAGQYEQYF. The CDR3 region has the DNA TGTGCCAGCAGCCCGGCACCGGGACTAGCGGGGCAATACGAGCAGTACTTC.